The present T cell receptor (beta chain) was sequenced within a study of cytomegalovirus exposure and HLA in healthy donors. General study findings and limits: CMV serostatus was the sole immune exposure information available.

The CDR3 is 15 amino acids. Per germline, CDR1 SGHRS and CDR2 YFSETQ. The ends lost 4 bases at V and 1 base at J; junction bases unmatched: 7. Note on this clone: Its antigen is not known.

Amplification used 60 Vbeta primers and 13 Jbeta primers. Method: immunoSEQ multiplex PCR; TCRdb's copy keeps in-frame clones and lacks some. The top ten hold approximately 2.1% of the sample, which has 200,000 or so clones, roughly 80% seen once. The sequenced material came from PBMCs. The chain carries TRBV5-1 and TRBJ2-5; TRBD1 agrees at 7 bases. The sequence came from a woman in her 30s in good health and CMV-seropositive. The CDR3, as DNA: TGCGCCAGCAGCGAACAGACAGGGATCCAAGAGACCCAGTACTTC. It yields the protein CASSEQTGIQETQYF.